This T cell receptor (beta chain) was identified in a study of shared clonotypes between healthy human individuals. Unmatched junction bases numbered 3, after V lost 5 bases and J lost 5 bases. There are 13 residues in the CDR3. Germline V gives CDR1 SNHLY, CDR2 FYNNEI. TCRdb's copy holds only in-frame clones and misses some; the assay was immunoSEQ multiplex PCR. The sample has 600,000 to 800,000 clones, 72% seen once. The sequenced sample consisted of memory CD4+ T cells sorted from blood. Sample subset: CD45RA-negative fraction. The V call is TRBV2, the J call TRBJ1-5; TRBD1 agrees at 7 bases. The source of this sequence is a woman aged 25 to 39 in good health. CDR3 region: CASSLQGYQPQHF. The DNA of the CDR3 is TGTGCCAGCAGTCTACAGGGGTATCAGCCCCAGCATTTT. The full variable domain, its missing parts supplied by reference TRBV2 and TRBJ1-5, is EPEVTQTPSHQVTQMGQEVILRCVPISNHLYFYWYRQILGQKVEFLVSFYNNEISEKSEIFDDQFSVERPDGSNFTLKIRSTKLEDSAMYFCASSLQGYQPQHFGDGTRLSIL.